Reported below is one T cell receptor (beta chain). What it recognizes is unknown. A junction end diverges from the germline sequence, so it may reflect a read error. The CDR3 covers 11 residues. Germline CDR1 and CDR2: DFQATT and SNEGSKA (reference sequence). Per the original methods: Between-group CDR3 differences, defined by clinicopathological status, yielded a distant-metastasis classifier for papillary thyroid cancer. TCRdb reassembled clones from the PCR reads with MiXCR. TCRdb's processing, not the authors', yielded these V and J calls. This table holds some 41,000 clones, 25% to 30% found once. This record belongs to a study of metastatic and nonmetastatic thyroid tumors. Study in general: For malignant and benign thyroid patients, tumor or nodule tissue and blood were the sources whose repertoires were compared.

Patients underwent thyroid surgery, and none had received any treatment before it. Findings and limits, study-wide: Patients with malignant thyroid tumors reportedly had significantly higher TCR beta diversity than those with benign nodules, in blood and tumor.

Sequenced sample: blood. The TCR originated in a male donor with papillary thyroid cancer or a benign thyroid nodule (not recorded which). Some clones in this sample may be carry-over from other donors' samples. This rearrangement joins TRBV20-1 to TRBJ2-1; 9 nucleotides agree with TRBD2. CDR3 nucleotide sequence: TGCTGTGCGGGAGGGCCGAATGAGCAGTTGTTC. Amino acids: CCAGGPNEQLF.